The 18 T cell receptor beta chains below come from one sample, sequenced in a study of blood T cell repertoires in COVID-19. Libraries were prepared by immunoSEQ multiplex PCR; TCRdb keeps only in-frame clonotypes and omits some of them. The sample contains 300,000 or so clones, approximately 90% of which appear only once. What was sequenced was peripheral blood. The source of these receptors is a woman in her twenties or thirties who had recovered from COVID-19.

About this clone itself: Within the sample, other DNA sequences also encode this same CDR3. This rearrangement joins TRBV5-1 to TRBJ1-3, with 7 positions matching TRBD1. Germline CDR1 and CDR2: SGHRS and YFSETQ. The ends lost 0 bases at V and 7 bases at J; junction bases unmatched: 4. The CDR3 is 14 residues long. Here the CDR3 DNA reads TGCGCCAGCAGCTTGGGCGCGACAGGGAACACCATATATTTT. Protein product: CASSLGATGNTIYF.

V usage is TRBV11-3 and J usage is TRBJ2-2; D perhaps matches TRBD2 (6 bases). The CDR3 length is 19 residues. Germline V gene sequence: CDR1 SGHNT, CDR2 YENEEA. Trimming shortened V by 0 bases and J by 5 bases, and 22 bases separated the two germline ends. CDR3: CASSLDTTFAKGGTGELFF. DNA for the CDR3: TGTGCCAGCAGCTTAGATACGACCTTTGCAAAGGGAGGAACCGGGGAGCTGTTTTTT.

The chain recombines TRBV7-8 with TRBJ1-2; D ambiguous. V was shortened by 5 bases and J by 4 bases, with 8 bases between the two germline ends. The CDR3 sequence is 12 residues long. Germline V gene data show CDR1 as SGHVS and CDR2 as FQNEAQ. CDR3 in DNA: TGTGCCAGCAGCCCCGGGATCTATGGCTACACCTTC. Translated: CASSPGIYGYTF.

The chain links TRBV3-1 (or the pseudogene TRBV3-2) to TRBJ1-2, with 7 bases lining up with TRBD1. After removal of 1 base from V and 8 bases from J, the junction contained 16 bases not matched to a gene. Germline V gene lookup returns CDR1 LGHDT and CDR2 YNNKEL (reference sequence). CDR3 length equals 17 residues. CDR3 nucleotides: TGTGCCAGCAGCCAAGGTTTTTTCAGACAGGGTAGGGAGGGCTACACCTTC. As protein: CASSQGFFRQGREGYTF.

The chain combines TRBV6-5 with TRBJ2-1, with TRBD2 matching 10 bases. The germline V gene encodes CDR1 MNHEY and CDR2 SVGAGI. The J segment lost 5 bases and the V segment lost 7 bases, leaving 8 bases of the junction unmatched. CDR3 length: 15 amino acids. The CDR3 sequence: CASTPSGGHNNEQFF. The CDR3, as DNA: TGTGCCAGCACCCCTAGCGGGGGACATAACAATGAGCAGTTCTTC.

The chain employs TRBV7-9 and TRBJ1-1; 8 nucleotides match TRBD1. There are 16 residues in the CDR3. Germline lookup yields CDR1 SEHNR and CDR2 FQNEAQ (reference sequence). Unmatched junction bases numbered 10, after V lost 6 bases and J lost 1 base. The CDR3 DNA reads TGTGCCAGCAGTTTTGGACAGGGCGAATGGAACACTGAAGCTTTCTTT. Residues: CASSFGQGEWNTEAFF.

J is TRBJ1-2 and V is TRBV28, with 11 bases aligning to TRBD1. The V and J ends lost 5 bases and 6 bases, in that order; junction bases with no gene match: 8. The CDR3 runs to 15 residues. Germline lookup yields CDR1 MDHEN and CDR2 SYDVKM. The CDR3: CASSPDRGRIHGYTF. The CDR3 coding sequence is TGTGCCAGCAGTCCGGACAGGGGGCGGATCCATGGCTACACCTTC.

The rearrangement links TRBV7-9 to TRBJ2-5, with D perhaps matching TRBD1 (6 bases). The V end was cut by 1 base, the J end by 5 bases, with 11 bases between. Germline loops: CDR1 SEHNR, CDR2 FQNEAQ (reference sequence). The CDR3 runs 14 residues. The CDR3 spells CASSLEQGWETQYF. In nucleotides, the CDR3 is TGTGCCAGCAGCTTAGAACAGGGTTGGGAGACCCAGTACTTC.

The V and J genes are TRBV9 and TRBJ1-1; TRBD1 might be the D (5 bases). This CDR3 has 12 residues. Per germline, CDR1 SGDLS and CDR2 YYNGEE. The V gene lost 4 bases and the J gene lost 4 bases, with 8 bases spanning the gap. The CDR3 spells CASSRDSTEAFF. CDR3 in DNA: TGTGCCAGCAGCCGCGACAGCACTGAAGCTTTCTTT. Full variable domain (missing parts from reference TRBV9 and TRBJ1-1): DSGVTQTPKHLITATGQRVTLRCSPRSGDLSVYWYQQSLDQGLQFLIQYYNGEERAKGNILERFSAQQFPDLHSELNLSSLELGDSALYFCASSRDSTEAFFGQGTRLTVV.

For the CDR3, the DNA is TGTGCCTGGGAGCTTAGCTCTGGAAACACCATATATTTT. It is translated as CAWELSSGNTIYF. The chain has TRBV30 and TRBJ1-3; D uncertain. The CDR3 has 13 amino acids. Germline lookup yields CDR1 GTSNPN and CDR2 SVGIG (reference sequence). V was shortened by 5 bases and J by 0 bases, with 8 bases between the two germline ends.

The chain joins TRBV28 to TRBJ2-7; 8 nucleotides align to TRBD2. With V trimmed by 8 bases and J by 0 bases, 9 bases remained unmatched. This CDR3 has 15 amino acids. CDR1 and CDR2 from the germline V gene are MDHEN and SYDVKM. The CDR3 DNA follows: TGTGCCAGCCTCCTCCTCCGGGAGGGCTCCTACGAGCAGTACTTC. This sequence encodes CASLLLREGSYEQYF.

Only a few counts were recorded for this clone. The chain couples TRBV6-6 to TRBJ2-3; D is possibly TRBD1 (6 bases). CDR3 length equals 12 residues. Trimming pared 6 bases from V and 4 bases from J, leaving 8 bases between. CDR1 is MNHNY, CDR2 SVGAGI, per germline (reference sequence). The DNA of the CDR3 is TGTGCCAGCAGACAGGGCCCAGATACGCAGTATTTT. It specifies CASRQGPDTQYF.

The chain recombines TRBV30 with TRBJ2-1; D remains unclear. The CDR3 spans 11 residues. The germline gives CDR1 GTSNPN, CDR2 SVGIG (reference sequence). The V and J ends lost 4 bases and 13 bases respectively, with 14 bases between them. The CDR3 DNA is TGTGCCTGGAACAGAGCCACTCTCCAGTTCTTC. This codes for CAWNRATLQFF.

About this clone itself: The sample contains more than one DNA sequence encoding this CDR3. The rearrangement joins TRBV2 to TRBJ2-1; D is possibly TRBD1 (6 bases). Trimming cost V 6 bases and J 6 bases, with 9 bases left between them. The germline V gene has CDR1 SNHLY and CDR2 FYNNEI. The CDR3 totals 12 residues. The CDR3 reads CASRLQGNEQFF. The CDR3, as DNA: TGTGCCAGCAGGTTACAGGGCAATGAGCAGTTCTTC.

The chain carries TRBV7-9 and TRBJ2-7; the match to TRBD1 covers 7 bases. The CDR3 length is 16 residues. The V gene end was trimmed by 1 base and the J gene end by 3 bases; junction bases not matched to a gene: 9. CDR1 and CDR2 (germline): SEHNR, FQNEAQ (reference sequence). CDR3 in DNA: TGTGCCAGCAGCTTAGACAGGGGATTCATGGGCTACGAGCAGTACTTC. This gives the protein CASSLDRGFMGYEQYF.

The rearrangement uses TRBV1 and TRBJ1-3; TRBD1, as called in the table, went unchecked against the DNA. TRBV1 represents a pseudogene. The CDR3 is made up of 18 amino acids. The CDR3 reads CTSSQEEFRAGCGNTIYF. The CDR3 DNA is TGCACCAGCAGCCAAGAAGAGTTCAGGGCCGGGTGTGGAAACACCATATATTTT.

CDR3 loop: CASSLGHQNTEAFF. CDR3 DNA sequence: TGTGCCAGCAGCTTGGGACACCAGAACACTGAAGCTTTCTTT. The chain has TRBV7-3 and TRBJ1-1; D perhaps matches TRBD1 (6 bases). The CDR3 extends over 14 amino acids. Trimming removed 3 bases at V and 1 base at J, with 9 bases between. Germline V gene lookup returns CDR1 SGHTA and CDR2 FQGTGA.

The J gene is TRBJ2-3, the V gene TRBV19; 9 bases fit TRBD2. The V and J ends lost 3 bases and 2 bases, in that order; junction bases with no gene match: 9. The CDR3 totals 17 residues. The germline gives CDR1 LNHDA, CDR2 SQIVND (reference sequence). The CDR3: CASSISGLALTTDTQYF. The DNA for the CDR3 is TGTGCCAGTAGTATTTCTGGACTAGCGCTTACCACAGATACGCAGTATTTT.